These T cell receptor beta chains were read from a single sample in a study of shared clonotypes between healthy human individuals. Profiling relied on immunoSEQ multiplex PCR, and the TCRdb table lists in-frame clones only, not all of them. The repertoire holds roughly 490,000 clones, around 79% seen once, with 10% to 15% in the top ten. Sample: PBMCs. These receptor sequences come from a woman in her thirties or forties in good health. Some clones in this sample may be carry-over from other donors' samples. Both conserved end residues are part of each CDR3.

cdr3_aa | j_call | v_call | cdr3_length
CASSLEPAAIHSGANVLTF | TRBJ2-6 | TRBV5-1 | 19
CASSEGAELNTEAFF | TRBJ1-1 | TRBV9 | 15
CASSGGWGDQYF | TRBJ2-5 | TRBV5-4 | 12
CATQQGVEQFF | TRBJ2-1 | TRBV6-1 | 11
CASGRQGNTGELFF | TRBJ2-2 | TRBV5-4 | 14
CASSFSTDTQYF | TRBJ2-3 | TRBV5-1 | 12
CASSDGAGFGYTF | TRBJ1-2 | TRBV9 | 13
CASSLTGYTGELFF | TRBJ2-2 | TRBV5-4 | 14
CASSQAASGRLNEQFF | TRBJ2-1 | TRBV4-2 | 16
CASSFRTNEKLFF | TRBJ1-4 | TRBV11-1 | 13
CASSPGPPGGIGANVLTF | TRBJ2-6 | TRBV7-2 | 18
CASSIPRGPQNIQYF | TRBJ2-4 | TRBV19 | 15
CASSLFPAAETQYF | TRBJ2-5 | TRBV7-3 | 14
CASSATGLAGNEQFF | TRBJ2-1 | TRBV5-1 | 15
CASSWGGVSSGNTIYF | TRBJ1-3 | TRBV5-1 | 16
CASSLGRGRQETQYF | TRBJ2-5 | TRBV11-1 | 15
CASNTRWGHSYNEQFF | TRBJ2-1 | TRBV28 | 16
CASSELSDTGETQYF | TRBJ2-5 | TRBV6-1 | 15
CASSQDIGGRPLEQFF | TRBJ2-1 | TRBV4-2 | 16
CASSLERTLAGGETQYF | TRBJ2-5 | TRBV5-1 | 17
CASSLVGTGTGEQYF | TRBJ2-7 | TRBV5-1 | 15
CAIRANQETQYF | TRBJ2-5 | TRBV10-3 | 12
CASSLLGDSLVGNTGELFF | TRBJ2-2 | TRBV7-9 | 19
CASSFPHRTGRDEQYF | TRBJ2-7 | TRBV7-2 | 16
CATTVYNEQFF | TRBJ2-1 | TRBV2 | 11
CASSLVRGTSDSYEQYF | TRBJ2-7 | TRBV5-8 | 17
CASSLLDTQYF | TRBJ2-3 | TRBV7-9 | 11
CASSDPGLAGPYEQYF | TRBJ2-7 | TRBV10-2 | 16
CASRADRVYGYTF | TRBJ1-2 | TRBV28 | 13
CASSPRRADRGEEKLFF | TRBJ1-4 | TRBV28 | 17
CATSRDTPPGPKQFF | TRBJ2-1 | TRBV15 | 15
CASTTSTYIQYF | TRBJ2-4 | TRBV28 | 12
CAWSVSGREIIYEQYF | TRBJ2-7 | TRBV30 | 16
CSVEEVYRQTQYF | TRBJ2-5 | TRBV29-1 | 13
CAISWGDEQFF | TRBJ2-1 | TRBV10-3 | 11
CASSIRGTGGYNEQFF | TRBJ2-1 | TRBV19 | 16
CASSMSGTGNTIYF | TRBJ1-3 | TRBV19 | 14
CASRGLADSYNEQFF | TRBJ2-1 | TRBV19 | 15
CASSLDGAPSYEQYF | TRBJ2-7 | TRBV28 | 15
CARTRDHSSNQPQHF | TRBJ1-5 | TRBV6-1 | 15
CAKTYEAQYF | TRBJ2-3 | TRBV21-1 | 10
CASSLGGGGTEAFF | TRBJ1-1 | TRBV7-3 | 14
CATSRTWTGLPDQPQHF | TRBJ1-5 | TRBV15 | 17
CASRGGGELFF | TRBJ2-2 | TRBV6-5 | 11
CASSKDREVESGELFF | TRBJ2-2 | TRBV19 | 16
CASSLRGDTDTQYF | TRBJ2-3 | TRBV5-1 | 14